Below, 26 T cell receptor beta chains from the same sample are listed, as sequenced in a study of cytomegalovirus exposure and HLA in healthy donors. Primers included in the PCR were 60 Vbeta and 13 Jbeta primers. Repertoires were generated with immunoSEQ multiplex PCR, while TCRdb's copy carries only in-frame clones and drops some. The sample lists approximately 140,000 clones, about 78% seen once, with 2.9% in the top ten. The sequenced sample was PBMCs. These receptors all come from a human donor in good health.

The chain's CDR3 is CAWSPTLNYGYTF. The CDR3 DNA reads as TGTGCCTGGAGCCCGACTTTGAACTATGGCTACACCTTC. This chain links TRBV30 with TRBJ1-2, with D unclear. The CDR3 runs to 13 residues. V lost 3 bases, J lost 2 bases, and 10 bases lay in between. Germline assignment: CDR1 GTSNPN and CDR2 SVGIG (reference sequence).

The V call is TRBV7-2, the J call TRBJ2-3, with TRBD2 matching over 8 bases. Germline CDR1 reads SGHTA; CDR2 reads FQGNSA. The V gene end was trimmed by 3 bases and the J gene end by 1 base; junction bases not matched to a gene: 9. The CDR3 loop spans 17 amino acids. CDR3 amino acids: CASSFPSGGRGTDTQYF. The DNA for the CDR3 is TGTGCCAGCAGCTTCCCCAGCGGGGGTAGAGGCACAGATACGCAGTATTTT.

CDR3 sequence: CASSVGALPSTDTQYF. CDR3 sequence (DNA): TGCGCCAGCAGCGTAGGGGCGCTACCTAGCACAGATACGCAGTATTTT. The rearrangement uses TRBV5-1 and TRBJ2-3; the D gene is possibly TRBD1 (5 bases). The CDR3 totals 16 residues. Germline lookup yields CDR1 SGHRS and CDR2 YFSETQ. The ends were cut back, 4 bases at V and 0 bases at J, with 15 bases in the middle.

The chain combines TRBV27 with TRBJ2-7, with 7 nucleotides matching TRBD2. This CDR3 has 16 amino acids. J gave up 0 bases and V 4 bases, and 9 bases lay outside the gene matches. Germline CDR1 is MNHEY and CDR2 is SMNVEV (reference sequence). The CDR3, as DNA: TGTGCCAGCAGTTCGCTGTCCGCGGGAGACTCCTACGAGCAGTACTTC. It specifies CASSSLSAGDSYEQYF.

This sequence joins TRBV7-8 and TRBJ1-1, with 10 bases fitting TRBD1. CDR3 length equals 16 residues. CDR1 and CDR2 from the germline V gene are SGHVS and FQNEAQ. Losses at the gene ends were 2 bases for V and 4 bases for J; bases not matched to a gene: 7. The CDR3 loop reads CASSLRRDRGLTEAFF. The CDR3 DNA reads TGTGCCAGCAGCTTAAGGCGGGACAGGGGACTCACTGAAGCTTTCTTT.

In the case of this clone: The junction departs from the called germline gene at one end, perhaps through a read error. The rearrangement joins TRBV18 to TRBJ2-1; 9 positions agree with TRBD2. Germline assignment: CDR1 KGHSH and CDR2 LQKENI. This CDR3 region has 16 residues. The CDR3 coding sequence is TGTGCCAGCTCCTTAAACCCGGGACTAGCCTATAATGAGCAGTTCTTC. It encodes CASSLNPGLAYNEQFF.

V gene TRBV21-1 combines with J gene TRBJ1-4. TRBV21-1 is a recognized pseudogene. The CDR3 contains 13 residues. The DNA of the CDR3 is TGTGCCATCAGGGGGAGGAAGAGTGAAAAACTGTTTTTT. Its translation is CAIRGRKSEKLFF.

V gene TRBV27 combines with J gene TRBJ2-1; 13 bases line up with TRBD2. The CDR3 loop spans 16 amino acids. Per germline, CDR1 MNHEY and CDR2 SMNVEV (reference sequence). V shed 1 base, J shed 6 bases, and the junction held 3 bases outside the gene matches. CDR3 DNA: TGTGCCAGCAGTTTATTGACTAGCGGGAGGCCCAATGAGCAGTTCTTC. Residues: CASSLLTSGRPNEQFF.

The V gene is TRBV19, the J gene TRBJ1-2, with D possibly matching TRBD1 (5 bases). Deletions cut 4 bases from V and 4 bases from J, with 19 bases between. Germline V gene lookup returns CDR1 LNHDA and CDR2 SQIVND (reference sequence). CDR3 length: 16 amino acids. CDR3 region: CASSTGTSSGGYGYTF. The CDR3, as DNA: TGTGCCAGTAGTACGGGGACGTCCAGCGGGGGCTATGGCTACACCTTC.

The chain is built from TRBV7-9 and TRBJ1-3, with 8 nucleotides matching TRBD1. The CDR3 contains 13 residues. The V gene end was trimmed by 7 bases and the J gene end by 3 bases; junction bases not matched to a gene: 2. Germline V lookup: CDR1 SEHNR, CDR2 FQNEAQ (reference sequence). CDR3 in DNA: TGTGCCAGCAAGACAGGGGTTGGAAACACCATATATTTT. This sequence encodes CASKTGVGNTIYF.

The CDR3 loop is CSVEDVGARGYTF. The CDR3 bases are TGCAGCGTTGAAGATGTGGGGGCTCGAGGCTACACCTTC. V and J are TRBV29-1 and TRBJ1-2, with D possibly being TRBD1 (6 bases). Germline V lookup: CDR1 SQVTM, CDR2 ANQGSEA. This CDR3 is 13 amino acids long. Trimming cost V 0 bases and J 8 bases, with 13 bases left between them.

This clone is a singleton in its sample. The V call is TRBV6-6, the J call TRBJ2-7; 10 nucleotides line up with TRBD2. This CDR3 contains 12 residues. J lost 7 bases, V lost 6 bases, and 3 bases had no gene match. Germline lookup yields CDR1 MNHNY and CDR2 SVGAGI (reference sequence). The CDR3 here is CASSALAGEQYF. CDR3 in DNA: TGTGCCAGCAGCGCACTAGCGGGGGAGCAGTACTTC.

V is TRBV15 and J is TRBJ2-4; 7 bases fit TRBD2. With V trimmed by 3 bases and J by 1 base, 6 bases remained unmatched. Germline CDR1 reads LNHNV; CDR2 reads YYDKDF (reference sequence). The CDR3 length is 16 residues. CDR3 residues: CATSRTSLGAKNIQYF. The CDR3 region has the DNA TGTGCCACCAGCAGGACTAGCTTGGGGGCCAAAAACATTCAGTACTTC.

This clone was counted once. The chain recombines TRBV6-6 with TRBJ1-5, with TRBD1 matching 9 bases. This CDR3 is built from 15 residues. Germline CDR1 and CDR2: MNHNY and SVGAGI (reference sequence). V trimming: 10 bases; J trimming: 4 bases; junction bases outside the gene matches: 11. The CDR3 DNA follows: TGTGCCACCCAACCCATTGACAGGGGGAATCAGCCCCAGCATTTT. Translating gives CATQPIDRGNQPQHF.

This chain links TRBV6-1 with TRBJ2-7; maybe TRBD1 (6 bases). The CDR3 extends over 14 amino acids. CDR1 is MNHNS, CDR2 SASEGT, per germline. V was trimmed by 10 bases and J by 1 base, leaving 17 bases between them. The CDR3 reads CATQDRPPSYEQYF. The CDR3 DNA follows: TGTGCCACCCAAGACAGGCCGCCGTCCTACGAGCAGTACTTC.

This clone was observed a few times. The chain links TRBV6-5 to TRBJ2-7; 7 bases fit TRBD1. This CDR3 is 15 amino acids long. V lost 5 bases to trimming and J lost 0 bases; unmatched junction nucleotides: 7. Germline lookup yields CDR1 MNHEY and CDR2 SVGAGI. The CDR3 spells CASSLQGFGSYEQYF. The CDR3 bases are TGTGCCAGCAGTCTACAGGGGTTCGGCTCCTACGAGCAGTACTTC.

This clone is a singleton in its sample. The genes are TRBV28 and TRBJ2-7; D gene uncertain. The CDR3 runs to 12 residues. The V and J ends lost 2 bases and 2 bases respectively, with 4 bases between them. CDR1 and CDR2 from the germline V gene are MDHEN and SYDVKM. The CDR3, as DNA: TGTGCCAGCAGTTTACCCACCTACGAGCAGTACTTC. It specifies CASSLPTYEQYF.

This rearrangement joins TRBV27 to TRBJ2-7; 9 positions match TRBD1. Germline V gene data show CDR1 as MNHEY and CDR2 as SMNVEV (reference sequence). V shed 5 bases, J shed 3 bases, and the junction held 5 bases outside the gene matches. This CDR3 has 14 residues. The CDR3 DNA sequence: TGTGCCAGCAGTAAACCGGGACAGGGCTACGAGCAGTACTTC. The encoded protein is CASSKPGQGYEQYF.

The V call is TRBV10-3, the J call TRBJ2-3; 7 bases align to TRBD2. Germline-derived CDR1 and CDR2 are ENHRY and SYGVKD. CDR3 length: 15 residues. Unmatched junction bases numbered 9, after V lost 6 bases and J lost 3 bases. DNA for the CDR3: TGTGCCATCAGAGAACTAGCGAAGGGGACAGATACGCAGTATTTT. This gives the protein CAIRELAKGTDTQYF.

V is TRBV6-5 and J is TRBJ2-7, with a possible D match to TRBD1 (6 bases). The CDR3 consists of 13 residues. Deletions cut 6 bases from V and 2 bases from J, with 11 bases between. Germline CDR1 reads MNHEY; CDR2 reads SVGAGI. The CDR3, as DNA: TGTGCCAGCAGGTCCAGGGGTCCCTACGAGCAGTACTTC. This translates into CASRSRGPYEQYF.

The chain recombines TRBV6-1 with TRBJ2-3; TRBD2 matches 11 bases. Germline CDR1 and CDR2: MNHNS and SASEGT. Trimming cost V 4 bases and J 1 base; bases outside gene matches: 1. The CDR3 consists of 15 residues. CDR3 sequence: CASSVTSGGTDTQYF. CDR3 DNA sequence: TGTGCCAGCAGTGTGACTAGCGGGGGCACAGATACGCAGTATTTT.

A word on this clone: At one end, the junction sequence differs from germline, possibly due to a read error. The rearrangement joins TRBV7-9 to TRBJ2-5, with 9 bases lining up with TRBD1. This CDR3 has 16 residues. Germline lookup yields CDR1 SEHNR and CDR2 FQNEAQ (reference sequence). CDR3 sequence: CSSSLGSTGGGETQYF. The CDR3, as DNA: TGTTCCAGCAGCTTAGGTTCGACAGGGGGGGGAGAGACCCAGTACTTC.

Remarks on this clone: A junction end diverges from the germline sequence, so it may reflect a read error. The CDR3 here is CSSSSQWTGREQYF. CDR3 in DNA: TGTTCCAGCAGCTCCCAGTGGACAGGGAGAGAGCAGTACTTC. The chain employs TRBV7-9 and TRBJ2-7, with 8 bases identical to TRBD1. This CDR3 has 14 amino acids. Germline V gene data show CDR1 as SEHNR and CDR2 as FQNEAQ (reference sequence).

A single count supports this clone. The rearrangement links TRBV21-1 to TRBJ1-2. TRBV21-1 is reported as a pseudogene. The CDR3 length is 17 residues. This CDR3 reads CASSKAEGWATNYGYTF. The DNA of the CDR3 is TGTGCCAGCAGCAAAGCTGAGGGATGGGCAACTAACTATGGCTACACCTTC.

The count of this clone is one. The chain joins TRBV5-6 to TRBJ2-7, with D maybe TRBD2 (6 bases). V lost 4 bases and J 3 bases, leaving 11 bases between the germline ends. Germline loops: CDR1 SGHDT, CDR2 YYEEEE. The CDR3 contains 13 residues. The CDR3, as DNA: TGTGCCAGCAGCATGCCGGGACTCTACGAGCAGTACTTC. Translation: CASSMPGLYEQYF.

V and J are TRBV18 and TRBJ1-1; 7 bases fit TRBD1. Germline lookup yields CDR1 KGHSH and CDR2 LQKENI. This CDR3 comprises 16 residues. V lost 3 bases and J lost 4; bases outside the gene matches: 11. CDR3 protein: CASSPLDSAGGTEAFF. For the CDR3, the DNA is TGTGCCAGCTCACCTCTGGACTCGGCAGGGGGCACTGAAGCTTTCTTT.